The 19 T cell receptor beta chains listed next were all sequenced from one sample in a study of blood T cell repertoires in COVID-19. Assay: immunoSEQ multiplex PCR; the TCRdb copy retains only in-frame clones and omits some. The sample has about 170,000 clones, 80% to 90% seen once. The source material was peripheral blood. The source of these receptors is an older woman with COVID-19, enrolled during active disease.

The V gene is TRBV10-3, the J gene TRBJ2-5, with D possibly being TRBD2 (6 bases). This CDR3 is 17 amino acids long. Trimming removed 0 bases at V and 2 bases at J, with 16 bases between. Germline values: CDR1 ENHRY, CDR2 SYGVKD. Written as DNA, the CDR3 is TGTGCCATCAGTGAGTCCACCCCTCCAAGCGGGCAAGAGACCCAGTACTTC. Its protein is CAISESTPPSGQETQYF.

In DNA form, the CDR3 reads TGTGCCAGCAGTCGAGACAGGGTTCATTCACCCCTCCACTTT. Encoded protein: CASSRDRVHSPLHF. V usage is TRBV25-1 and J usage is TRBJ1-6, with 7 bases aligning to TRBD1. Looked up from germline, CDR1 is MGHDK and CDR2 is SYGVNS. The CDR3 loop spans 14 amino acids. After removal of 5 bases from V and 8 bases from J, the junction contained 6 bases not matched to a gene.

The V call is TRBV27, the J call TRBJ2-3; 7 bases fit TRBD2. The CDR3 has 18 amino acids. The V segment lost 3 bases and the J segment 1 base; nucleotides outside the gene matches: 13. CDR1 is MNHEY, CDR2 SMNVEV, per germline (reference sequence). CDR3 loop: CASSFERDYILRTDTQYF. The CDR3 coding sequence is TGTGCCAGCAGTTTTGAAAGGGACTACATCTTACGCACAGATACGCAGTATTTT.

This chain joins TRBV30 and TRBJ1-6, with 7 bases fitting TRBD1. Germline V gives CDR1 GTSNPN, CDR2 SVGIG (reference sequence). CDR3 length: 13 amino acids. The ends lost 4 bases at V and 9 bases at J; junction bases unmatched: 6. The CDR3 reads CAWTGQVGSPLHF. The DNA of the CDR3 is TGTGCCTGGACCGGACAGGTCGGTTCACCCCTCCACTTT.

The chain couples TRBV5-1 to TRBJ1-3, with 7 bases matching TRBD1. Per the germline V gene, CDR1 is SGHRS and CDR2 is YFSETQ. J gave up 2 bases and V 0 bases, and 2 bases lay outside the gene matches. The CDR3 is 15 amino acids. CDR3 DNA: TGCGCCAGCAGCTTGGACGGGACAGCTGGAAACACCATATATTTT. Amino acid sequence: CASSLDGTAGNTIYF.

The rearrangement joins TRBV5-1 to TRBJ2-1; TRBD2 matches at 10 bases. Per germline, CDR1 SGHRS and CDR2 YFSETQ. This CDR3 has 15 amino acids. V was pared by 1 base and J by 6 bases, with 4 bases of the junction left unmatched. The CDR3: CASSLQSSGGNEQFF. The CDR3 DNA reads as TGCGCCAGCAGCTTGCAGTCTAGCGGGGGCAATGAGCAGTTCTTC.

DNA of the CDR3: TGTGCCATCAGTGAGTTCACGACAGAGAGCTCCTACAATGAGCAGTTCTTC. It codes for CAISEFTTESSYNEQFF. The V call is TRBV10-3, the J call TRBJ2-1, with D possibly TRBD1 on 5 matching bases. CDR3 length: 17 amino acids. V lost 1 base, J lost 0 bases, and 13 bases lay in between. CDR1 is ENHRY, CDR2 SYGVKD, per germline.

The CDR3 region is CASSRAQGVDGYTF. As DNA, the CDR3 is TGTGCCAGCAGCCGCGCCCAGGGGGTTGATGGCTACACCTTC. The chain couples TRBV11-2 to TRBJ1-2; 7 bases are shared with TRBD1. V gave up 5 bases and J gave up 6 bases; unmatched junction bases: 9. This CDR3 is built from 14 residues. Germline V lookup: CDR1 SGHAT, CDR2 FQNNGV.

This clone was detected only a few times. The chain combines TRBV13 with TRBJ1-1, with 9 bases that match TRBD1. V shed 6 bases, J shed 1 base, and the junction held 3 bases outside the gene matches. CDR1 PRHDT and CDR2 FYEKMQ come from the germline V gene (reference sequence). The CDR3 contains 14 residues. CDR3: CASRRGQGNTEAFF. The CDR3 DNA follows: TGTGCCAGCAGAAGGGGACAGGGGAACACTGAAGCTTTCTTT.

V gene TRBV28 combines with J gene TRBJ2-2; 9 bases line up with TRBD1. The CDR3 totals 15 residues. The J segment lost 5 bases and the V segment lost 6 bases, leaving 7 bases of the junction unmatched. Germline CDR1 reads MDHEN; CDR2 reads SYDVKM. The CDR3 is CASRPGTGKTGELFF. The CDR3 bases are TGTGCCAGCAGACCCGGGACAGGGAAAACCGGGGAGCTGTTTTTT.

This chain uses TRBV6-5 with TRBJ2-6; D perhaps matches TRBD2 (6 bases). V was trimmed by 7 bases and J by 4 bases, leaving 11 bases between them. The CDR3 has 14 amino acids. CDR1 MNHEY and CDR2 SVGAGI come from the germline V gene. The CDR3 nucleotides read TGTGCCAGCAACACGGGAGCAGGGGCCAACGTCCTGACTTTC. Its translation: CASNTGAGANVLTF.

The chain couples TRBV7-3 to TRBJ1-6; 8 positions match TRBD1. Per the germline V gene, CDR1 is SGHTA and CDR2 is FQGTGA. CDR3 length: 16 residues. The ends lost 5 bases at V and 7 bases at J; junction bases unmatched: 10. The CDR3 reads CASSDPGTGSNSPLHF. CDR3 DNA sequence: TGTGCCAGCAGCGACCCCGGGACAGGTTCAAATTCACCCCTCCACTTT. The complete variable domain, with remaining parts taken from reference TRBV7-3 and TRBJ1-6, reads GAGVSQTPSNKVTEKGKYVELRCDPISGHTALYWYRQSLGQGPEFLIYFQGTGAADDSGLPNDRFFAVRPEGSVSTLKIQRTERGDSAVYLCASSDPGTGSNSPLHFGNGTRLTVT.

The V call is TRBV27, the J call TRBJ1-2, with TRBD1 matching over 11 bases. This CDR3 contains 15 residues. V lost 5 bases to trimming and J lost 7 bases; unmatched junction nucleotides: 9. The germline V gene encodes CDR1 MNHEY and CDR2 SMNVEV (reference sequence). CDR3 protein: CASSLRWDRGAGYTF. The CDR3 bases are TGTGCCAGCAGTCTCCGGTGGGACAGGGGGGCTGGCTACACCTTC.

The chain uses TRBV6-5 and TRBJ2-7; D perhaps matches TRBD1 (6 bases). The CDR3 loop spans 12 amino acids. V was clipped by 5 bases and J by 6 bases, with 11 bases between them. Germline V gives CDR1 MNHEY, CDR2 SVGAGI. The CDR3 DNA follows: TGTGCCAGCAGTCGAACAGGGATCGAGCAGTACGTC. Amino acid sequence: CASSRTGIEQYV.

The chain couples TRBV5-4 to TRBJ2-1, with 9 bases fitting TRBD1. CDR3 length equals 14 residues. The V segment lost 4 bases and the J segment 7 bases; nucleotides outside the gene matches: 6. CDR1 and CDR2 (germline): SGHNT, YYREEE (reference sequence). CDR3 nucleotides: TGTGCCAGCAGCCGGACAGGGGTAGGGAATGAGCAGTTCTTC. Residues: CASSRTGVGNEQFF. The full variable domain, with the rest looked up from reference TRBV5-4 and TRBJ2-1, is ETGVTQSPTHLIKTRGQQVTLRCSSQSGHNTVSWYQQALGQGPQFIFQYYREEENGRGNFPPRFSGLQFPNYSSELNVNALELDDSALYLCASSRTGVGNEQFFGPGTRLTVL.

The chain employs TRBV28 and TRBJ2-5; D uncertain. CDR1 is MDHEN, CDR2 SYDVKM, per germline. Deletions cut 3 bases from V and 2 bases from J, with 7 bases between. CDR3 size: 13 residues. The CDR3 bases are TGTGCCAGCAGTTTCCCCGGGCAAGAGACCCAGTACTTC. Residues: CASSFPGQETQYF.

The gene calls are TRBV3-1 (or the pseudogene TRBV3-2) and TRBJ1-2; weak D call: TRBD1 (6 bases). Germline CDR1 LGHDT, CDR2 YNNKEL (reference sequence). V lost 3 bases and J lost 3, with 17 bases in between. The CDR3 sequence is 16 residues long. As DNA, the CDR3 is TGTGCCAGCAGCCATCGAGTTGCAGGGGCAGACTATGGCTACACCTTC. Translating gives CASSHRVAGADYGYTF.

V is TRBV2 and J is TRBJ2-5, with 9 bases that match TRBD2. Looked up from germline, CDR1 is SNHLY and CDR2 is FYNNEI. The CDR3 sequence is 16 residues long. The ends lost 7 bases at V and 2 bases at J; junction bases unmatched: 11. The CDR3 reads CASTRFQRGAQETQYF. The DNA of the CDR3 is TGTGCCAGCACTCGATTCCAGCGGGGGGCACAAGAGACCCAGTACTTC.

V usage is TRBV5-1 and J usage is TRBJ1-4, with 8 bases identical to TRBD1. This CDR3 has 16 residues. Germline V gives CDR1 SGHRS, CDR2 YFSETQ. The V gene end was trimmed by 4 bases and the J gene end by 4 bases; junction bases not matched to a gene: 9. In DNA form, the CDR3 reads TGCGCCAGCAGCCCGTATACAGGGGGGCGTAATGAAAAACTGTTTTTT. Translation: CASSPYTGGRNEKLFF. Full variable domain (outside the CDR3, taken from reference TRBV5-1 and TRBJ1-4): KAGVTQTPRYLIKTRGQQVTLSCSPISGHRSVSWYQQTPGQGLQFLFEYFSETQRNKGNFPGRFSGRQFSNSRSEMNVSTLELGDSALYLCASSPYTGGRNEKLFFGSGTQLSVL.